This T cell receptor (beta chain) was observed in a study of post-analysis software for immune sequencing data. The authors incorporated unique molecular identifiers into the TCR beta cDNA libraries. From the PCR reads, TCRdb called clonotypes with MiXCR, one entry per CDR3 protein. The data show 700,000 to 900,000 distinct CDR3 sequences, with 40% to 55% seen just once and roughly 4.9% held by the top ten. Study-level points and caveats: With TRBV5-6, TRBV5-1 and TRBV20-1 included, about five TRBV segments were more frequent in patients than in controls. A significant reduction in normalized Chao1 diversity was observed in multiple sclerosis patients versus controls.

The table lists this clonotype with a few counts. No antigen is known for it. Trimming shortened V by 0 bases and J by 0 bases, and 6 bases separated the two germline ends. The CDR3 length is 14 residues. Germline CDR1 and CDR2: MNHEY and SVGAGI. J is TRBJ2-7 and V is TRBV6-5, with D possibly TRBD2 on 6 matching bases. Specimen: blood. The origin of this receptor is a girl aged 5-17 years with multiple sclerosis. CDR3 sequence: CASSYSEGSYEQYV. The CDR3 DNA reads TGTGCCAGCAGTTACTCGGAGGGCTCCTACGAGCAGTACGTC.